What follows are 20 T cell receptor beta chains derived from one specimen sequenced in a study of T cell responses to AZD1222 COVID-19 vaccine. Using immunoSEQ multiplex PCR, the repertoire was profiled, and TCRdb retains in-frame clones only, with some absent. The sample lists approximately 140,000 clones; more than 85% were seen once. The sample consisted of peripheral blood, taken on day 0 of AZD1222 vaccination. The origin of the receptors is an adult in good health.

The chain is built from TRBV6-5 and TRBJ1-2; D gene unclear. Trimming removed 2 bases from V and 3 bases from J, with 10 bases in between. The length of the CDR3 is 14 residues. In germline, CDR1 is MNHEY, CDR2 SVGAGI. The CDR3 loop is CASSYKRKDYGYTF. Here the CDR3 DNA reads TGTGCCAGCAGTTACAAAAGGAAAGACTATGGCTACACCTTC.

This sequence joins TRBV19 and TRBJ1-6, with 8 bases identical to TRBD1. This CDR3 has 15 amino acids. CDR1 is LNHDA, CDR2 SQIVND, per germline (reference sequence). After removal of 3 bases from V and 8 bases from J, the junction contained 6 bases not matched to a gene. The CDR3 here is CASSMGRGRDSPLHF. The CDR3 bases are TGTGCCAGTAGTATGGGCAGGGGGCGAGATTCACCCCTCCACTTT.

The CDR3 here is CASSLVGTANEKLFF. In nucleotides, the CDR3 is TGTGCCAGCAGCTTAGTAGGGACAGCTAATGAAAAACTGTTTTTT. The chain uses TRBV11-2 and TRBJ1-4; 7 nucleotides agree with TRBD1. The CDR3 length is 15 residues. Unmatched junction bases numbered 2, after V lost 1 base and J lost 3 bases. In germline, CDR1 is SGHAT, CDR2 FQNNGV.

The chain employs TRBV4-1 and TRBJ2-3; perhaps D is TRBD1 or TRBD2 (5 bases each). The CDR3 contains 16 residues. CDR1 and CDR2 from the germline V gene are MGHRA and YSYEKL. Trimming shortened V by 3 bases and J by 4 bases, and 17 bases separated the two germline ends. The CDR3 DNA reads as TGCGCCAGCAGCCACCCGGGGACCCGGGCGGCAGATACGCAGTATTTT. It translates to CASSHPGTRAADTQYF.

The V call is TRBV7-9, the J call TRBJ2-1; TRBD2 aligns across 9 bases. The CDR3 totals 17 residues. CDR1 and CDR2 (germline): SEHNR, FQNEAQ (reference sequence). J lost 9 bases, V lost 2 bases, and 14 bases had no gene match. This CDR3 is CASSLRGLAGPRSEQFF. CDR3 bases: TGTGCCAGCAGCTTAAGGGGGCTAGCGGGACCCCGGAGTGAGCAGTTCTTC.

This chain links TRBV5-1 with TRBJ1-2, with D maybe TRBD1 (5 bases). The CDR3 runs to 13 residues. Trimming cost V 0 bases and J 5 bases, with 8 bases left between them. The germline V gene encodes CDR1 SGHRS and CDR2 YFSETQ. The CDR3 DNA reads TGCGCCAGCAGCTTGGTGGGGGAGTATGGCTACACCTTC. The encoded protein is CASSLVGEYGYTF.

DNA of the CDR3: TGTGCCAGCAGCTTGCCAGGTGTGGAAGACACCATATATTTT. It is translated as CASSLPGVEDTIYF. The V and J genes are TRBV5-4 and TRBJ1-3, with unresolved D. The germline gives CDR1 SGHNT, CDR2 YYREEE (reference sequence). This CDR3 has 14 amino acids. The V and J ends lost 1 base and 8 bases respectively, with 13 bases between them.

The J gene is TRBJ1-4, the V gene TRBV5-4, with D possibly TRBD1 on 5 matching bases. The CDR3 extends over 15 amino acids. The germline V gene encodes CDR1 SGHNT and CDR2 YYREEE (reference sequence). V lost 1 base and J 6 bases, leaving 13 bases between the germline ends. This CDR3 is CASSLSAREDEKLFF. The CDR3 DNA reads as TGTGCCAGCAGCTTGAGCGCCAGGGAGGATGAAAAACTGTTTTTT.

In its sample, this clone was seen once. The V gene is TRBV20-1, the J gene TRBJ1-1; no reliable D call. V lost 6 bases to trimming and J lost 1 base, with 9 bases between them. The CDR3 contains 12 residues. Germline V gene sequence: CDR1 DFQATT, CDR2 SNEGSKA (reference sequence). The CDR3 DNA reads TGCAGTGCAAGTCGGGGGAACACTGAAGCTTTCTTT. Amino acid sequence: CSASRGNTEAFF.

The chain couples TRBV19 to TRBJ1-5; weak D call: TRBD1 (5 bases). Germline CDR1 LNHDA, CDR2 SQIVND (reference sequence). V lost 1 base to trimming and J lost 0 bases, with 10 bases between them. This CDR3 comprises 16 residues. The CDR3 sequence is CASSIVGGYSNQPQHF. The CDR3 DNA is TGTGCCAGTAGTATAGTTGGGGGTTATAGCAATCAGCCCCAGCATTTT.

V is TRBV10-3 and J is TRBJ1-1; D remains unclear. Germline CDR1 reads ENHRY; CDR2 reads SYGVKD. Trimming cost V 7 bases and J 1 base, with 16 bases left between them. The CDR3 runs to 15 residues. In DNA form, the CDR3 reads TGTGCCATCACTCAAGGAGACTCATGGAACACTGAAGCTTTCTTT. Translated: CAITQGDSWNTEAFF.

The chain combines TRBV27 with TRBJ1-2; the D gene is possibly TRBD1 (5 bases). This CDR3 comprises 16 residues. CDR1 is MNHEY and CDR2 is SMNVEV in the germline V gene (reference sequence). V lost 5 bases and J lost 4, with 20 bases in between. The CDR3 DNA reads TGTGCCAGCAGTCCCAAGGCAGGGTCTCCCAGCTATGGCTACACCTTC. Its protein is CASSPKAGSPSYGYTF.

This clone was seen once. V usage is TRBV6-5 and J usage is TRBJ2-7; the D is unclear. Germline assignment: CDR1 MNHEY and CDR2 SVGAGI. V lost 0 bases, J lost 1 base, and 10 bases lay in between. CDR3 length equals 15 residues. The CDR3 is CASSYSPVGSYEQYF. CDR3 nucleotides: TGTGCCAGCAGTTACTCCCCCGTCGGATCCTACGAGCAGTACTTC.

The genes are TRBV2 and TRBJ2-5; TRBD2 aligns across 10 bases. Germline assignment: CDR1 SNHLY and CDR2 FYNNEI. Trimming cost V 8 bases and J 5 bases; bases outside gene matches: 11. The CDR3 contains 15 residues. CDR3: CASSRPGTSEETQYF. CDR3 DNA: TGTGCCAGCTCGAGGCCAGGGACTAGCGAGGAGACCCAGTACTTC.

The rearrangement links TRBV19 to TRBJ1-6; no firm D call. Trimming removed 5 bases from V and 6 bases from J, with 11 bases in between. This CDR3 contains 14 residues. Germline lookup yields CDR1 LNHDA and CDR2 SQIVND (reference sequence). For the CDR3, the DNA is TGTGCCAGTAGTCCAGGACGGATTAATTCACCCCTCCACTTT. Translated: CASSPGRINSPLHF.

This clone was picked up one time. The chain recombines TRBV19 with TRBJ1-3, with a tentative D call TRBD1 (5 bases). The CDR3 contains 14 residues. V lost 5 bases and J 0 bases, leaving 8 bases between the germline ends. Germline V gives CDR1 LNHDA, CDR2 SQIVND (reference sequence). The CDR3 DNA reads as TGTGCCAGTAGTGGGGGGAGCTCTGGAAACACCATATATTTT. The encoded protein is CASSGGSSGNTIYF. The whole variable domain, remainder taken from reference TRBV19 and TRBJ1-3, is DGGITQSPKYLFRKEGQNVTLSCEQNLNHDAMYWYRQDPGQGLRLIYYSQIVNDFQKGDIAEGYSVSREKKESFPLTVTSAQKNPTAFYLCASSGGSSGNTIYFGEGSWLTVV.

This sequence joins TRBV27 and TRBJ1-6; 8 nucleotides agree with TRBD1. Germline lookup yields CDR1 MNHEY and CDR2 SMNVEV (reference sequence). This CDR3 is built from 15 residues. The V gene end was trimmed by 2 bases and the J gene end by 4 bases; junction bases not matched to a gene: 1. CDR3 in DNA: TGTGCCAGCAGTTTACGGACAGGGTATAATTCACCCCTCCACTTT. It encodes CASSLRTGYNSPLHF.

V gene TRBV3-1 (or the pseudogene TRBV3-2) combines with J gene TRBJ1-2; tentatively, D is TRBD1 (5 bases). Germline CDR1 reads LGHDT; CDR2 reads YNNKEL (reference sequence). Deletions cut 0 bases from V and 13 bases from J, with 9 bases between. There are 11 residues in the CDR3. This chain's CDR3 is CASSQDMGPTF. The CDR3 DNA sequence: TGTGCCAGCAGCCAAGACATGGGACCCACCTTC.

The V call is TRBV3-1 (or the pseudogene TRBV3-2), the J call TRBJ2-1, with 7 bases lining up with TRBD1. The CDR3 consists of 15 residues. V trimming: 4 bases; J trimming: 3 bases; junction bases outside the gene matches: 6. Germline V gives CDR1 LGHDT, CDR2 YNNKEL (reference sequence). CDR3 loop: CASSPGDRYYNEQFF. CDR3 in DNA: TGTGCCAGCAGCCCCGGGGACAGATACTACAATGAGCAGTTCTTC.

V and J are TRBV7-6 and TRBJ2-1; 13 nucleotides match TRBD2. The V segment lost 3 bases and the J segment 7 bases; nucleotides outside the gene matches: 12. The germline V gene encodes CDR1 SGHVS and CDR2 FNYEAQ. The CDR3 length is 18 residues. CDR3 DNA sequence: TGTGCCAGCAGCTTTACTAGCGGGAGGGCCACTTTTGGAAATGAGCAGTTCTTC. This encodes CASSFTSGRATFGNEQFF.